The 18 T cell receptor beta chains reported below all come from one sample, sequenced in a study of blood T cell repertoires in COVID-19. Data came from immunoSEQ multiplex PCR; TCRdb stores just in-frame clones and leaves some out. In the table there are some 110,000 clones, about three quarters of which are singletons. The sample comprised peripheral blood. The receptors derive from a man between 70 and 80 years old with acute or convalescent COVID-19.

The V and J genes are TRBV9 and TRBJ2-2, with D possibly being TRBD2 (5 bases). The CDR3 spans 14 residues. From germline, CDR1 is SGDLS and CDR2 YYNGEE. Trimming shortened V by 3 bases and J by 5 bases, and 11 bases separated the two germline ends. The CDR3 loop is CASSARGTTGELFF. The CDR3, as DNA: TGTGCCAGCAGCGCCCGGGGTACGACCGGGGAGCTGTTTTTT.

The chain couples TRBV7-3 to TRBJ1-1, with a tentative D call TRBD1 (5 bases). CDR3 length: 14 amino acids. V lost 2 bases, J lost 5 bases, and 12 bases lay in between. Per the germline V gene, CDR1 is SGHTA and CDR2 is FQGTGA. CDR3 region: CASSLPQGETEAFF. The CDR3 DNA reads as TGTGCCAGCAGCTTACCGCAGGGTGAGACTGAAGCTTTCTTT.

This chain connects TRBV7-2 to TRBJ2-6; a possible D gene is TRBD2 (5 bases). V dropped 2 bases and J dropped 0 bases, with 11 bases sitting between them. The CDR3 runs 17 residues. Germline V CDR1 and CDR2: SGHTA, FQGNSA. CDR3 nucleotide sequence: TGTGCCAGCAGCTTACGGGGTAAAACCTCTGGGGCCAACGTCCTGACTTTC. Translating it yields CASSLRGKTSGANVLTF.

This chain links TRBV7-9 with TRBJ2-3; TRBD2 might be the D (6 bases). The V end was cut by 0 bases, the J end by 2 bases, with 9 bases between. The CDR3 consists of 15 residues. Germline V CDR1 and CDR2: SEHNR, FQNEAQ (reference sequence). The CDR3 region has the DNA TGTGCCAGCAGCTTAGCCAGCGGGTACACAGATACGCAGTATTTT. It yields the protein CASSLASGYTDTQYF.

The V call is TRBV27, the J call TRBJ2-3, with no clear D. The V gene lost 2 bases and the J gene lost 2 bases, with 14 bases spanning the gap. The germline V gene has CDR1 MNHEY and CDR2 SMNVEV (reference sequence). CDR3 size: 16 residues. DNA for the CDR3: TGTGCCAGCAGTTTAAGGCCCCGGGTCCTCACAGATACGCAGTATTTT. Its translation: CASSLRPRVLTDTQYF.

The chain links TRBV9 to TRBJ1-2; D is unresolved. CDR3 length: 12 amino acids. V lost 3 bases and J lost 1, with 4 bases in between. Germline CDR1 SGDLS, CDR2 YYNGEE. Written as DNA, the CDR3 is TGTGCCAGCAGCGACGGTAACTATGGCTACACCTTC. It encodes CASSDGNYGYTF. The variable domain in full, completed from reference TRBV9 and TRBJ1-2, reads DSGVTQTPKHLITATGQRVTLRCSPRSGDLSVYWYQQSLDQGLQFLIQYYNGEERAKGNILERFSAQQFPDLHSELNLSSLELGDSALYFCASSDGNYGYTFGSGTRLTVV.

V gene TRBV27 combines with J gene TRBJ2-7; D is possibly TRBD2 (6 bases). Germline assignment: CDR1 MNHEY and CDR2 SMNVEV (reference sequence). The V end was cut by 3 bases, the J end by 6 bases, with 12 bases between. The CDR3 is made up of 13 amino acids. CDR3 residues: CASSFAGLAEQYF. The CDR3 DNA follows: TGTGCCAGCAGTTTTGCGGGGTTGGCCGAGCAGTACTTC.

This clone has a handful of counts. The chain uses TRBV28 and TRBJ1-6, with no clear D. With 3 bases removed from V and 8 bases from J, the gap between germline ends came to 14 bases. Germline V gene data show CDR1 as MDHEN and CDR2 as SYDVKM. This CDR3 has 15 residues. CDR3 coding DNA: TGTGCCAGCAGTTTCGTCCACGGCGGGGATTCACCCCTCCACTTT. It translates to CASSFVHGGDSPLHF.

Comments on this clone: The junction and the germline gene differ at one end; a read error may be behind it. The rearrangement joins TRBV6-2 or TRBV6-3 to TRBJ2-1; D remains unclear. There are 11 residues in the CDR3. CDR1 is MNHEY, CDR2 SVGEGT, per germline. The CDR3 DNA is TGTGCCAGCAGCACCTACGATGAGCAGTTCTTC. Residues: CASSTYDEQFF.

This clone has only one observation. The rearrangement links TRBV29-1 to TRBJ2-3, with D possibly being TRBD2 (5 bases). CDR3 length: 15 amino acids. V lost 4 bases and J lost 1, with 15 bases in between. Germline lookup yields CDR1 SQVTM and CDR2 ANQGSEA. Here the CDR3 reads CSVGLTTLRTDTQYF. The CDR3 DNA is TGCAGCGTTGGACTGACTACCCTTCGCACAGATACGCAGTATTTT.

The CDR3 DNA reads as TGTGCCAGCAGCTTAAATGGACAGGGGGCAGGGGAGACCCAGTACTTC. Its protein is CASSLNGQGAGETQYF. This chain connects TRBV7-2 to TRBJ2-5, with 11 bases lining up with TRBD1. Germline V CDR1 and CDR2: SGHTA, FQGNSA. This CDR3 contains 16 residues. V dropped 2 bases and J dropped 5; count of bases not matched to a gene: 7.

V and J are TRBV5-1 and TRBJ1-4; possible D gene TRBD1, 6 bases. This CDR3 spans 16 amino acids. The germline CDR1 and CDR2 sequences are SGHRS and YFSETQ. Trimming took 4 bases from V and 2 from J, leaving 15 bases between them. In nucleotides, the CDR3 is TGCGCCAGCAGCGGACGGGTGGGGGCCACTAATGAAAAACTGTTTTTT. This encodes CASSGRVGATNEKLFF. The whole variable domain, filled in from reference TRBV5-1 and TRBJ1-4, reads KAGVTQTPRYLIKTRGQQVTLSCSPISGHRSVSWYQQTPGQGLQFLFEYFSETQRNKGNFPGRFSGRQFSNSRSEMNVSTLELGDSALYLCASSGRVGATNEKLFFGSGTQLSVL.

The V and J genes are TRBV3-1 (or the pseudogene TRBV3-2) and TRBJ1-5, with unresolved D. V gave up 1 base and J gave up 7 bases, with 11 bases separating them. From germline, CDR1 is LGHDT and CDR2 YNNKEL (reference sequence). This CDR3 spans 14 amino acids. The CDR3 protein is CASSQGAAGQPQHF. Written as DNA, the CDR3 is TGTGCCAGCAGCCAAGGGGCAGCGGGGCAGCCCCAGCATTTT.

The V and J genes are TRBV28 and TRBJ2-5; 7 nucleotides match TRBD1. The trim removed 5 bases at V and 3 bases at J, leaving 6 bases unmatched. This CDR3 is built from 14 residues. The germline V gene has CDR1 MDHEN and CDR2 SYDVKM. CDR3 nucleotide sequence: TGTGCCAGCAGTCTCCGGGACAGAGAAGAGACCCAGTACTTC. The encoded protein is CASSLRDREETQYF.

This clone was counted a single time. As DNA, the CDR3 is TGCGCCAGCAGCTACAACAGGGACGGCGAGCAGTACTTC. Its translation is CASSYNRDGEQYF. The rearrangement uses TRBV5-1 and TRBJ2-7; D may be TRBD1 (6 bases). The CDR3 is made up of 13 amino acids. The germline CDR1 and CDR2 sequences are SGHRS and YFSETQ. With 3 bases removed from V and 6 bases from J, the gap between germline ends came to 13 bases.

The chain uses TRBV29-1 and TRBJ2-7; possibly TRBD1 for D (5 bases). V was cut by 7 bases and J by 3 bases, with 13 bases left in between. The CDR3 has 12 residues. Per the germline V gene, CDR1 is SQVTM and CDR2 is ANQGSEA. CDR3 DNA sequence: TGCAGCGCCACCAAAGGGGTCTACGAGCAGTACTTC. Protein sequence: CSATKGVYEQYF.

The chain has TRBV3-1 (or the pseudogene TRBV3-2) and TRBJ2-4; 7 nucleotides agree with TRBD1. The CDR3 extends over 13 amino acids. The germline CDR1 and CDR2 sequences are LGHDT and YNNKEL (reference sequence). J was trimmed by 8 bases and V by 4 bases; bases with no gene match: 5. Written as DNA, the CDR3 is TGTGCCAGCAGCCTTGACAGGGTGCACATTCAGTACTTC. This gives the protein CASSLDRVHIQYF.

The CDR3 region is CATSDPNRVNEQFF. The CDR3 DNA follows: TGTGCCACCAGTGATCCCAACAGAGTCAATGAGCAGTTCTTC. This sequence joins TRBV24-1 and TRBJ2-1; unclear D gene. This CDR3 is built from 14 residues. V lost 3 bases, J lost 6 bases, and 11 bases lay in between. The germline gives CDR1 KGHDR, CDR2 SFDVKD.